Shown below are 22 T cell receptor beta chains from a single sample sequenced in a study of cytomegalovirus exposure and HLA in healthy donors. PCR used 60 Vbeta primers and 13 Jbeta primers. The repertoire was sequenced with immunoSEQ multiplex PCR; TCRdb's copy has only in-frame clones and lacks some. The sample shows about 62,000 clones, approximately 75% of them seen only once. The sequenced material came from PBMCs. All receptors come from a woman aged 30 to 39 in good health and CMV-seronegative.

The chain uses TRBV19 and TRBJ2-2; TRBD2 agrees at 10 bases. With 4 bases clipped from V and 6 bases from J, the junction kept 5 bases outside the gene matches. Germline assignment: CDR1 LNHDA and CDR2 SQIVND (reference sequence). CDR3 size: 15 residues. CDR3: CASSKLLAGAGELFF. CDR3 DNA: TGTGCCAGTAGTAAACTTCTAGCGGGAGCCGGGGAGCTGTTTTTT.

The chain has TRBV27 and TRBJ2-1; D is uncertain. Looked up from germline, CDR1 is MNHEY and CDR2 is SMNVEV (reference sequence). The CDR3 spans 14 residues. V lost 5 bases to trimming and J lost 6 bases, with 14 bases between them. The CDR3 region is CASSPSNYVNEQFF. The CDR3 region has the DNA TGTGCCAGCAGTCCATCGAACTACGTCAATGAGCAGTTCTTC.

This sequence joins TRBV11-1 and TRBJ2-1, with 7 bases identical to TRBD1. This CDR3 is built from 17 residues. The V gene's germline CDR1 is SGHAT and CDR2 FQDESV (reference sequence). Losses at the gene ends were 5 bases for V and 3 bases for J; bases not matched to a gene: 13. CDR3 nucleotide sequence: TGTGCCAGCAGCCCCCGACAGGGAACTAGGTTCTACAATGAGCAGTTCTTC. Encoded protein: CASSPRQGTRFYNEQFF.

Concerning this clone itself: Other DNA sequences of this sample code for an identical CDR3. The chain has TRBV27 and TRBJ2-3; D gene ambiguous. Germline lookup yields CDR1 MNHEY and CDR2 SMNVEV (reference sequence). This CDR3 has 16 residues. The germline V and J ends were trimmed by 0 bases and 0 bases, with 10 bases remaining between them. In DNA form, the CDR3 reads TGTGCCAGCAGTTTATCGAACTACCTTAGCACAGATACGCAGTATTTT. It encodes CASSLSNYLSTDTQYF.

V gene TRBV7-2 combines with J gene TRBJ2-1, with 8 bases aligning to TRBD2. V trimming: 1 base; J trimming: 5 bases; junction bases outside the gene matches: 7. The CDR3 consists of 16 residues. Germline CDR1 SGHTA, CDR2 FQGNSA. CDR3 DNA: TGTGCCAGCAGCTTAGAGGGAGCGGGAGATAACAATGAGCAGTTCTTC. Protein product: CASSLEGAGDNNEQFF. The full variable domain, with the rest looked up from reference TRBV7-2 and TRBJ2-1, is GAGVSQSPSNKVTEKGKDVELRCDPISGHTALYWYRQSLGQGLEFLIYFQGNSAPDKSGLPSDRFSAERTGGSVSTLTIQRTQQEDSAVYLCASSLEGAGDNNEQFFGPGTRLTVL.

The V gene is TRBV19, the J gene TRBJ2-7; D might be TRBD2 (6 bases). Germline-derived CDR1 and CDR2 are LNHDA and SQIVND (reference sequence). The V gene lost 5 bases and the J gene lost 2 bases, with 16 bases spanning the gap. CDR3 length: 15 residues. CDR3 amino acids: CASSSPGLSTYEQYF. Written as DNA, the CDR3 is TGTGCCAGTAGTTCACCGGGACTTTCTACCTACGAGCAGTACTTC. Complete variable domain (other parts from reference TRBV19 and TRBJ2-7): DGGITQSPKYLFRKEGQNVTLSCEQNLNHDAMYWYRQDPGQGLRLIYYSQIVNDFQKGDIAEGYSVSREKKESFPLTVTSAQKNPTAFYLCASSSPGLSTYEQYFGPGTRLTVT.

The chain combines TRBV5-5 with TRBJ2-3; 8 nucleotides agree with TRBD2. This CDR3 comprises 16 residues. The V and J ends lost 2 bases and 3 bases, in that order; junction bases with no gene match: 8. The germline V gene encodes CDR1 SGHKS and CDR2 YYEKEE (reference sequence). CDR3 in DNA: TGTGCCAGCAGCTTTAAAAGCGGGAGCAGAACAGATACGCAGTATTTT. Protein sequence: CASSFKSGSRTDTQYF. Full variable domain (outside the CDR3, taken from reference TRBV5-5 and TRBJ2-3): DAGVTQSPTHLIKTRGQQVTLRCSPISGHKSVSWYQQVLGQGPQFIFQYYEKEERGRGNFPDRFSARQFPNYSSELNVNALLLGDSALYLCASSFKSGSRTDTQYFGPGTRLTVL.

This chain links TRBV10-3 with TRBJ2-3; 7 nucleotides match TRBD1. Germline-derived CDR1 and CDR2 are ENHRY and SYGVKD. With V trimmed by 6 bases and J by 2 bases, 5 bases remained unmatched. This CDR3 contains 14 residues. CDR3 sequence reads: CAISSGQTTDTQYF. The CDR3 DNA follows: TGTGCCATCAGCTCGGGACAGACCACAGATACGCAGTATTTT.

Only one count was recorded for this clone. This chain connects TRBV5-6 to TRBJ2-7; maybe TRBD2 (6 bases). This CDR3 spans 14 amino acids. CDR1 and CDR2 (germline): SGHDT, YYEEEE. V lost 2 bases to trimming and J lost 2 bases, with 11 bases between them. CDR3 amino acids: CASSFGSHPYEQYV. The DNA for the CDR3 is TGTGCCAGCAGCTTCGGGAGTCACCCCTACGAGCAGTACGTC.

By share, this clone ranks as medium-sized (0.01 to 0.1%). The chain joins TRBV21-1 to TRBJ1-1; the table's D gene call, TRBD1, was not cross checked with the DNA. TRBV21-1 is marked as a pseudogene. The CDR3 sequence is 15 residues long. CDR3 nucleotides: TGTGCCAGCCACTTGGACACATACATGAACACTGAAGCTTTCTTT. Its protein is CASHLDTYMNTEAFF.

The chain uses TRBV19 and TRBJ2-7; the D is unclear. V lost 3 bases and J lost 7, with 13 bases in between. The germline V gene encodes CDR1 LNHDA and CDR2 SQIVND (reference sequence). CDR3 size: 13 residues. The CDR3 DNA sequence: TGTGCCAGTAGTATTTTGGGCGCACCTGAGCAGTACTTC. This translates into CASSILGAPEQYF.

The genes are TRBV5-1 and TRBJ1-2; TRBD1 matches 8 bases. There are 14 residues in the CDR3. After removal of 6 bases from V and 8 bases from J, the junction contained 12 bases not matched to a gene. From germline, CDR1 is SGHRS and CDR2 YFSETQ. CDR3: CASNKETGAMGYTF. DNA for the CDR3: TGCGCCAGCAATAAGGAGACAGGGGCCATGGGCTACACCTTC.

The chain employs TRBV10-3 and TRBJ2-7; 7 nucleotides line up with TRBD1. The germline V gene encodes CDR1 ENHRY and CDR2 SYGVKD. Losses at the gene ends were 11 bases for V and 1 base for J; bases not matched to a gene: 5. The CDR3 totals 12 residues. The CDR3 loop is CAPYRGSYEQYV. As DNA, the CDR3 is TGTGCCCCCTACAGGGGATCCTACGAGCAGTACGTC.

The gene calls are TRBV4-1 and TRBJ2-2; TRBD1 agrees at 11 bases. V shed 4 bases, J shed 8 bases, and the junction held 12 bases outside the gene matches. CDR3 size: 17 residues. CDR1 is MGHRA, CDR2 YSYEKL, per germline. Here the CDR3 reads CASSPNRDRGVVGELFF. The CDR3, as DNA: TGCGCCAGCAGCCCCAACCGGGACAGGGGGGTGGTAGGGGAGCTGTTTTTT.

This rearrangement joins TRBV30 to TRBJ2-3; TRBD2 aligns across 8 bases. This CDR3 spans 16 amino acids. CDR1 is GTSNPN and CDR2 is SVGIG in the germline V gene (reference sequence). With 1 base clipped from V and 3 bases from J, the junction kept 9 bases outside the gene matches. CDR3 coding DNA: TGTGCCTGGAGTGCCCTGGGGAGCGGGAGAACAGATACGCAGTATTTT. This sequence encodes CAWSALGSGRTDTQYF. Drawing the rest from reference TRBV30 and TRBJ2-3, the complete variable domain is SQTIHQWPATLVQPVGSPLSLECTVEGTSNPNLYWYRQAAGRGLQLLFYSVGIGQISSEVPQNLSASRPQDRQFILSSKKLLLSDSGFYLCAWSALGSGRTDTQYFGPGTRLTVL.

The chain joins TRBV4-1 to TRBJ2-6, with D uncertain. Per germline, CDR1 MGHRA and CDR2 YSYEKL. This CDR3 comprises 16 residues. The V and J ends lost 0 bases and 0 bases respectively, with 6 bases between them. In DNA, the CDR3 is TGCGCCAGCAGCCAAGAGCCTACCTCTGGGGCCAACGTCCTGACTTTC. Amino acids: CASSQEPTSGANVLTF.

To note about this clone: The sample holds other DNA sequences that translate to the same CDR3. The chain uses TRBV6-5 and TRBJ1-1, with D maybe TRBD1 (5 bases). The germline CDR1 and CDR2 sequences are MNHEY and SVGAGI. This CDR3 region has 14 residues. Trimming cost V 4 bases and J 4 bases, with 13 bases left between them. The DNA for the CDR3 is TGTGCCAGCAGTTTTCGGACGGGGGGCACTGAAGCTTTCTTT. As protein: CASSFRTGGTEAFF.

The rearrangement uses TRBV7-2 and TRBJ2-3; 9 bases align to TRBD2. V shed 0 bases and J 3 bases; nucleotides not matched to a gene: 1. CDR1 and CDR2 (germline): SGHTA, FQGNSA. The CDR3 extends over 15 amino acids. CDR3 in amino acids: CASSLASGRTDTQYF. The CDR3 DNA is TGTGCCAGCAGCTTAGCTAGCGGGAGAACAGATACGCAGTATTTT.

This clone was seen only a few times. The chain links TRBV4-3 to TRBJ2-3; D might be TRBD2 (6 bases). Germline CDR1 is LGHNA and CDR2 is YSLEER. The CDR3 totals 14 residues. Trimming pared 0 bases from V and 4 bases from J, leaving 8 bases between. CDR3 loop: CASSQDSGADTQYF. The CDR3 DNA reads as TGCGCCAGCAGCCAAGATTCGGGGGCAGATACGCAGTATTTT.

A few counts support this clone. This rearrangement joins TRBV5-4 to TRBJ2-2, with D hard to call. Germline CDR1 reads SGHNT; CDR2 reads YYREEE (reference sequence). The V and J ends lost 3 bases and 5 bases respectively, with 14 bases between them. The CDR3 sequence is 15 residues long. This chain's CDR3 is CASSSGLAVTGELFF. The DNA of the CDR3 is TGTGCCAGCAGCTCCGGTCTGGCGGTAACCGGGGAGCTGTTTTTT. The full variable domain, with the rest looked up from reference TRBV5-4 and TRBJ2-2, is ETGVTQSPTHLIKTRGQQVTLRCSSQSGHNTVSWYQQALGQGPQFIFQYYREEENGRGNFPPRFSGLQFPNYSSELNVNALELDDSALYLCASSSGLAVTGELFFGEGSRLTVL.

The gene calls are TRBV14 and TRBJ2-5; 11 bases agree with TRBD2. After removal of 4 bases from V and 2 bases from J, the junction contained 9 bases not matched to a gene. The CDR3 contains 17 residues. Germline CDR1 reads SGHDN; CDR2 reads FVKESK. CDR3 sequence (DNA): TGTGCCAGCAGCCTTCGAACGGGACTAGCGGTACAAGAGACCCAGTACTTC. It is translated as CASSLRTGLAVQETQYF.

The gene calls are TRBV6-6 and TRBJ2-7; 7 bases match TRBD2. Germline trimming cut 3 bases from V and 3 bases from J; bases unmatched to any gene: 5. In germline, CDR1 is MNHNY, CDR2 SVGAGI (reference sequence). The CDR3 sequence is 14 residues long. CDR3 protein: CASSYGGSVYEQYF. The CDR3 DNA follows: TGTGCCAGCAGTTATGGCGGGAGTGTCTACGAGCAGTACTTC.